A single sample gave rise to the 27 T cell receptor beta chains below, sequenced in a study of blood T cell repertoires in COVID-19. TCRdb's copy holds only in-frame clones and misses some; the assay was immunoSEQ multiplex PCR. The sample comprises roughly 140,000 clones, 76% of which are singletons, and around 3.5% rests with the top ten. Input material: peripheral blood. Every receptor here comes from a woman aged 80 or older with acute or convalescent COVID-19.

The CDR3, as DNA: TGCGCCAGCAGCCCGCGACCCAGGGATACTGGAAACACCATATATTTT. Protein product: CASSPRPRDTGNTIYF. The gene calls are TRBV4-3 and TRBJ1-3; TRBD1 might be the D (5 bases). CDR3 size: 16 residues. V dropped 4 bases and J dropped 2 bases, with 15 bases sitting between them. The germline V gene encodes CDR1 LGHNA and CDR2 YSLEER.

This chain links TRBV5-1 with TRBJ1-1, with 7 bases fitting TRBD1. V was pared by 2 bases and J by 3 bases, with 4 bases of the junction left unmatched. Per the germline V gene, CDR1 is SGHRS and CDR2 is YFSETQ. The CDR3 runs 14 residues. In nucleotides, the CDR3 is TGCGCCAGCAGCTTTGCAGGGGGGTACACTGAAGCTTTCTTT. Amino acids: CASSFAGGYTEAFF.

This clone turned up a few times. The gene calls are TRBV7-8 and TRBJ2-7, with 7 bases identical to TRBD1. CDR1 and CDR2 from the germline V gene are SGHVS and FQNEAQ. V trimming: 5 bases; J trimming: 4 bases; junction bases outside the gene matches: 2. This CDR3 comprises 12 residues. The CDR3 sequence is CASSGTAYEQYF. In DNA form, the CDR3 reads TGTGCCAGCAGCGGGACAGCTTACGAGCAGTACTTC.

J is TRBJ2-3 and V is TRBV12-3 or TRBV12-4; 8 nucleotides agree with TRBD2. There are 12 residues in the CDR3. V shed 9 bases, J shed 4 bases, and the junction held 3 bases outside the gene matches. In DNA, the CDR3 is TGTGCCAGTAGCGGGGTGGCAGATACGCAGTATTTT. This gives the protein CASSGVADTQYF.

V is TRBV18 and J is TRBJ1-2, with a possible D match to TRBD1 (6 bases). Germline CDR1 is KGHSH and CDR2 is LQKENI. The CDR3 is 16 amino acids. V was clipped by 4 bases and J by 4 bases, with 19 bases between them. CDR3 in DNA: TGTGCCAGCTCACGACTACTCGTGGACAGTCCCTATGGCTACACCTTC. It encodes CASSRLLVDSPYGYTF.

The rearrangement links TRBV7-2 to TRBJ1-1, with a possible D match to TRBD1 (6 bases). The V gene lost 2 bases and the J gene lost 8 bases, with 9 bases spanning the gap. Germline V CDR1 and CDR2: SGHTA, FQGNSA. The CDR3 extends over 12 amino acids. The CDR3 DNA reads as TGTGCCAGCAGCTTAAGGGGACAAGAAGCTTTCTTT. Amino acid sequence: CASSLRGQEAFF. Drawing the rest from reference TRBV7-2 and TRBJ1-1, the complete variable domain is GAGVSQSPSNKVTEKGKDVELRCDPISGHTALYWYRQSLGQGLEFLIYFQGNSAPDKSGLPSDRFSAERTGGSVSTLTIQRTQQEDSAVYLCASSLRGQEAFFGQGTRLTVV.

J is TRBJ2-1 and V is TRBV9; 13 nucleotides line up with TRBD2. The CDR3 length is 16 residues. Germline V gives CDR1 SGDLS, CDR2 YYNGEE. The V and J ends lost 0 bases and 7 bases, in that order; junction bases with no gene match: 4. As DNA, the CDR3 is TGTGCCAGCAGCGTAGGACTAGCGGGGGGTGATAATGAGCAGTTCTTC. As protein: CASSVGLAGGDNEQFF.

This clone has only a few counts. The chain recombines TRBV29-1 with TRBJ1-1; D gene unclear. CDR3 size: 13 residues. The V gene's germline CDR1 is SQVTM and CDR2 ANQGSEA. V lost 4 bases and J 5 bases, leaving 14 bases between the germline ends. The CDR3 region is CSVAPGGRTEAFF. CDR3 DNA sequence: TGCAGCGTTGCACCAGGTGGGAGGACTGAAGCTTTCTTT.

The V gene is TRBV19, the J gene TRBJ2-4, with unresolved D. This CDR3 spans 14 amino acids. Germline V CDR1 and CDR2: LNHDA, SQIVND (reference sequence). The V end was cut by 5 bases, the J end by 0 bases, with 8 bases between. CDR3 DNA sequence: TGTGCCAGTAGTCCCCAGATAGCCAAAAACATTCAGTACTTC. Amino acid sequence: CASSPQIAKNIQYF.

CDR3 protein: CASSSTSYTGELFF. In nucleotides, the CDR3 is TGTGCCAGCAGTTCCACTAGCTACACCGGGGAGCTGTTTTTT. This sequence joins TRBV27 and TRBJ2-2, with D perhaps matching TRBD2 (6 bases). Germline CDR1 MNHEY, CDR2 SMNVEV (reference sequence). Between the trimmed V and J ends, which lost 4 bases and 3 bases, there was a span of 9 bases. The CDR3 contains 14 residues.

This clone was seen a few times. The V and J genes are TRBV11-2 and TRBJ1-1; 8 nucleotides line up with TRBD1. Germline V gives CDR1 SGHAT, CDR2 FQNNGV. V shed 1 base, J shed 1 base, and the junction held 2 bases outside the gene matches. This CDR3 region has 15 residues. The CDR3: CASSLAGGRNTEAFF. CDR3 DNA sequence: TGTGCCAGCAGCTTAGCAGGGGGCAGGAACACTGAAGCTTTCTTT. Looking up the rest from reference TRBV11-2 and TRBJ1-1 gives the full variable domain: EAGVAQSPRYKIIEKRQSVAFWCNPISGHATLYWYQQILGQGPKLLIQFQNNGVVDDSQLPKDRFSAERLKGVDSTLKIQPAKLEDSAVYLCASSLAGGRNTEAFFGQGTRLTVV.

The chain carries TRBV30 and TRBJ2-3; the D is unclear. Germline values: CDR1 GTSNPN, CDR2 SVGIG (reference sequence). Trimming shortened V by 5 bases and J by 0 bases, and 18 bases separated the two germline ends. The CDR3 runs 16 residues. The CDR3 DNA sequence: TGTGCCTGGGGTGGGCGGCCAACCTATAGCACAGATACGCAGTATTTT. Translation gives CAWGGRPTYSTDTQYF.

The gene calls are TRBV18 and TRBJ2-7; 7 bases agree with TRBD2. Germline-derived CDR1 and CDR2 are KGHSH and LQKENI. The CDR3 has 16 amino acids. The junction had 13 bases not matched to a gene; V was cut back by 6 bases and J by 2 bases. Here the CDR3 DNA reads TGTGCCAGCTCTCAATCTAGCGGAGGGTTAACCTACGAGCAGTACTTC. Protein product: CASSQSSGGLTYEQYF.

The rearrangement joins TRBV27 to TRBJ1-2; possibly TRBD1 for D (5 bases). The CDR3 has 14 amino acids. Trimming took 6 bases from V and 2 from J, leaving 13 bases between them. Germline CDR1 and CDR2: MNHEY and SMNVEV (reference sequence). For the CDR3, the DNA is TGTGCCAGCAGGCGGGACTCGTTAAACTATGGCTACACCTTC. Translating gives CASRRDSLNYGYTF.

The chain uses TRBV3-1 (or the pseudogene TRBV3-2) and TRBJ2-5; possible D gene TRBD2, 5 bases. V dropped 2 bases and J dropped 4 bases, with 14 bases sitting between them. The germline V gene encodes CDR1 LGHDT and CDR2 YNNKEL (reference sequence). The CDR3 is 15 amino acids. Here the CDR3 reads CASSQFLGAVETQYF. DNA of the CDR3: TGTGCCAGCAGCCAATTTTTAGGAGCGGTAGAGACCCAGTACTTC.

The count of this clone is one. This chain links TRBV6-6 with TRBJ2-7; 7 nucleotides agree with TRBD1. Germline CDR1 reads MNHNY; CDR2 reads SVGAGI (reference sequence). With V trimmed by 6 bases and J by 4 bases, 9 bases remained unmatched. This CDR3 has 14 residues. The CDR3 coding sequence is TGTGCCAGCAGCGTCTGGTCAGGGGGTTACGAGCAGTACTTC. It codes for CASSVWSGGYEQYF.

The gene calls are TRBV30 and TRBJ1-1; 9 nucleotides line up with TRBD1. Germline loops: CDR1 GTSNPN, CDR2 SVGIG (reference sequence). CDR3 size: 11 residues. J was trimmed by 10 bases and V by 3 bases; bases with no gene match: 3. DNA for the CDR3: TGTGCCTGGAGGATACAGGGGGCAGCTTTCTTT. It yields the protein CAWRIQGAAFF.

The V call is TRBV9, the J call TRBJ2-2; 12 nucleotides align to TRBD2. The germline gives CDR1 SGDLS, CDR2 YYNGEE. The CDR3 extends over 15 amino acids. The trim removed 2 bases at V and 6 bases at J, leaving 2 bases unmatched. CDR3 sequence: CASSVLAGGAGELFF. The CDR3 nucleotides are TGTGCCAGCAGCGTGCTAGCGGGAGGGGCCGGGGAGCTGTTTTTT.

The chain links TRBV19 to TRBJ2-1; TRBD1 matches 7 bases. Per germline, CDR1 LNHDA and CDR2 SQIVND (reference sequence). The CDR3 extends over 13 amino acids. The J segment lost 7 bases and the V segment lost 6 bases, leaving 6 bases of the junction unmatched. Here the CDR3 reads CASRRQGENEQFF. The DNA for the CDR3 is TGTGCCAGTAGAAGACAGGGAGAGAATGAGCAGTTCTTC.

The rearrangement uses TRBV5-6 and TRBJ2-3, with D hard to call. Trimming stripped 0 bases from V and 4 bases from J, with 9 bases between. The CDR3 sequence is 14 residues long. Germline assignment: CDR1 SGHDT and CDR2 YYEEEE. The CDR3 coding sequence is TGTGCCAGCAGCTTGGATCGTATCCCAGATACGCAGTATTTT. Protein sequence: CASSLDRIPDTQYF.

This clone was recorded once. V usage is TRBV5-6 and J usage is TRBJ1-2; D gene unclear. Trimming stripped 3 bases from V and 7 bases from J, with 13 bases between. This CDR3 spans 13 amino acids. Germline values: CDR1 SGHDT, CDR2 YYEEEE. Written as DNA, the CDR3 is TGTGCCAGCAGCTCGCTGGGCGCGCTTGGCTACACCTTC. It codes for CASSSLGALGYTF.

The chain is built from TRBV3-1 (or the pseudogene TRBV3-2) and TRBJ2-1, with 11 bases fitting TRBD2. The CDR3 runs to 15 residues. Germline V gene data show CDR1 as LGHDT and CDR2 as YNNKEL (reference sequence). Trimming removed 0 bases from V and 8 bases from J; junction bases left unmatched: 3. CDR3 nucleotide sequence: TGTGCCAGCAGCCAAGATCTACTAGCGGGAGATGAGCAGTTCTTC. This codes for CASSQDLLAGDEQFF.

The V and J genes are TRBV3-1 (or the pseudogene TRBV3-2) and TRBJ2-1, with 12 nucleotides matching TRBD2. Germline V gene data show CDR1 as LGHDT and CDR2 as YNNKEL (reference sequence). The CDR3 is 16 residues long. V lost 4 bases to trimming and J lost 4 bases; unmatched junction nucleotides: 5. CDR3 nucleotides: TGTGCCAGCAGCCCCAGGACTAGCGGGGTTTACAATGAGCAGTTCTTC. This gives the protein CASSPRTSGVYNEQFF.

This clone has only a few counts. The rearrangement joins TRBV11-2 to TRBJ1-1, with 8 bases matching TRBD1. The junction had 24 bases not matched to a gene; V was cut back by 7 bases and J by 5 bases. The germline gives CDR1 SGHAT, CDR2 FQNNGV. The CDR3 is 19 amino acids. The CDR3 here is CASKAFYPIRKTGETEAFF. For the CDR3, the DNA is TGTGCCAGCAAGGCTTTCTATCCAATTCGAAAGACAGGGGAAACTGAAGCTTTCTTT.

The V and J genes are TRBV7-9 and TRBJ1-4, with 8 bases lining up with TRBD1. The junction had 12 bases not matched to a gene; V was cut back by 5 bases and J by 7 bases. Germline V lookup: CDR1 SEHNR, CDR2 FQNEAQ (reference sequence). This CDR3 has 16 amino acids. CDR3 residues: CASSPGQARGLEKLFF. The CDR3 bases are TGTGCCAGCAGCCCGGGACAGGCCCGGGGGCTTGAAAAACTGTTTTTT.

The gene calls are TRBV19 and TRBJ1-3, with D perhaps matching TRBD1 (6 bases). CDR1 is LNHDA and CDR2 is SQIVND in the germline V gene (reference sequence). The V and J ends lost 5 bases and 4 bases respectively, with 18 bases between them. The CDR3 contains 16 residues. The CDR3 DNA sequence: TGTGCCAGTAGTGCCAGTTACAGGGACCCAGGAAACACCATATATTTT. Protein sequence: CASSASYRDPGNTIYF. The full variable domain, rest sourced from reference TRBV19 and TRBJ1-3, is DGGITQSPKYLFRKEGQNVTLSCEQNLNHDAMYWYRQDPGQGLRLIYYSQIVNDFQKGDIAEGYSVSREKKESFPLTVTSAQKNPTAFYLCASSASYRDPGNTIYFGEGSWLTVV.

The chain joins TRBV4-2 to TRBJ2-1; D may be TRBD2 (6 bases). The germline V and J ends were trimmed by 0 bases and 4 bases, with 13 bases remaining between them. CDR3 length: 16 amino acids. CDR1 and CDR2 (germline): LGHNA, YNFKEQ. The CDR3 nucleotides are TGTGCCAGCAGCCAAGAGGATGGGGAGGAGTACAATGAGCAGTTCTTC. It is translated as CASSQEDGEEYNEQFF.